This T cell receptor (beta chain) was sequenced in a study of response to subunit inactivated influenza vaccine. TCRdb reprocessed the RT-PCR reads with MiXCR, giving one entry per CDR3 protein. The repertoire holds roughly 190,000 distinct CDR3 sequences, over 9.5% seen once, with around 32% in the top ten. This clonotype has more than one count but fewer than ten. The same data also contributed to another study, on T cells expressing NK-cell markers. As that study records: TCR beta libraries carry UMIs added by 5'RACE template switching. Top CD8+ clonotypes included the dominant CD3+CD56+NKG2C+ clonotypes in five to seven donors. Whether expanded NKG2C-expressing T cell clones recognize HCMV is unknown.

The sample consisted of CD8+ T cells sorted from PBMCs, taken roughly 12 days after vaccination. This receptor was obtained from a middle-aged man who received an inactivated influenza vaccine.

CDR3 residues: CASSPPGSTETQYF. The CDR3 DNA reads TGTGCCAGCAGTCCTCCAGGGTCGACAGAGACCCAGTACTTC. The chain employs TRBV12-3 or TRBV12-4 and TRBJ2-5, with D perhaps matching TRBD1 (5 bases). CDR3 length: 14 residues. V lost 5 bases, J lost 4 bases, and 14 bases lay in between.